A single sample gave rise to the 29 T cell receptor beta chains below, sequenced in a study of blood T cell repertoires in COVID-19. Produced via immunoSEQ multiplex PCR; TCRdb's table is partial and in-frame only. In the table there are more than 110,000 clones, about 84% of which are singletons. The sequenced material came from peripheral blood. Receptors were obtained from an elderly woman in a cohort sampled during active or convalescent COVID-19.

The J gene is TRBJ1-2, the V gene TRBV10-1, with D possibly matching TRBD1 (6 bases). From germline, CDR1 is WNHNN and CDR2 SYGVQD (reference sequence). The CDR3 is 19 residues long. V dropped 4 bases and J dropped 8 bases, with 32 bases sitting between them. CDR3 DNA sequence: TGCGCCAGCAGTGCGAGTCGTTGGGGGGGGCAACCGATAAATGAAGGCTACACCTTC. Residues: CASSASRWGGQPINEGYTF.

This clone was seen only once. The rearrangement joins TRBV7-2 to TRBJ2-3; 11 nucleotides match TRBD1. The CDR3 has 15 amino acids. V gave up 6 bases and J gave up 8 bases; unmatched junction bases: 10. Germline V CDR1 and CDR2: SGHTA, FQGNSA. Here the CDR3 DNA reads TGTGCCAGCAGGGGTCGGGACAGGGGGTTTGGTACGCAGTATTTT. Translating it yields CASRGRDRGFGTQYF.

J is TRBJ2-1 and V is TRBV5-1; 7 bases fit TRBD2. Per germline, CDR1 SGHRS and CDR2 YFSETQ. Trimming at V came to 1 base and at J to 3 bases, leaving 7 bases not matched to a gene. This CDR3 is built from 16 residues. The DNA for the CDR3 is TGCGCCAGCAGCTTGAAGTCGGGCGGGGGCTACAATGAGCAGTTCTTC. Amino acids: CASSLKSGGGYNEQFF. Based on the CDR3 plus reference TRBV5-1 and TRBJ2-1, the full variable domain is KAGVTQTPRYLIKTRGQQVTLSCSPISGHRSVSWYQQTPGQGLQFLFEYFSETQRNKGNFPGRFSGRQFSNSRSEMNVSTLELGDSALYLCASSLKSGGGYNEQFFGPGTRLTVL.

The V and J genes are TRBV6-5 and TRBJ1-3, with a tentative D call TRBD1 (5 bases). The germline V gene encodes CDR1 MNHEY and CDR2 SVGAGI. Trimming removed 2 bases from V and 0 bases from J, with 11 bases in between. The CDR3 covers 16 residues. CDR3 residues: CASSYGSGYSGNTIYF. The CDR3 DNA reads as TGTGCCAGCAGTTACGGGTCAGGGTACTCTGGAAACACCATATATTTT.

The sample holds one count of this clone. The V and J genes are TRBV2 and TRBJ1-2; D possibly corresponds to TRBD1 (5 bases). CDR1 and CDR2 from the germline V gene are SNHLY and FYNNEI. V lost 2 bases and J lost 2, with 9 bases in between. The CDR3 length is 14 residues. CDR3 amino acids: CASSESGLNYGYTF. CDR3 nucleotides: TGTGCCAGCAGTGAATCGGGACTCAACTATGGCTACACCTTC.

The rearrangement links TRBV19 to TRBJ1-2; D ambiguous. V was shortened by 5 bases and J by 7 bases, with 14 bases between the two germline ends. The CDR3 covers 13 residues. Germline loops: CDR1 LNHDA, CDR2 SQIVND (reference sequence). The CDR3 is CASSSSAGLGYTF. The CDR3 DNA follows: TGTGCCAGTAGTTCATCCGCGGGTCTTGGCTACACCTTC.

V gene TRBV5-4 combines with J gene TRBJ1-1, with D tentatively TRBD1 (6 bases). Trimming removed 0 bases from V and 4 bases from J, with 10 bases in between. The CDR3 contains 14 residues. Per the germline V gene, CDR1 is SGHNT and CDR2 is YYREEE (reference sequence). The CDR3 region has the DNA TGTGCCAGCAGCTTGGGGGGAGGGGGCACTGAAGCTTTCTTT. This encodes CASSLGGGGTEAFF.

The rearrangement joins TRBV9 to TRBJ2-2; no reliable D call. V was clipped by 4 bases and J by 4 bases, with 11 bases between them. Germline V CDR1 and CDR2: SGDLS, YYNGEE. The CDR3 has 14 amino acids. The CDR3, as DNA: TGTGCCAGCAGCCTCCAGTCTCTCACCGGGGAGCTGTTTTTT. Its translation is CASSLQSLTGELFF.

This chain uses TRBV6-2 or TRBV6-3 with TRBJ1-2; D gene unclear. Germline V gene sequence: CDR1 MNHEY, CDR2 SVGEGT. The CDR3 sequence is 15 residues long. V was trimmed by 6 bases and J by 8 bases, leaving 22 bases between them. The CDR3 DNA reads as TGTGCCAGCAGCCTCGATCAGGTTCAATATGGGGGCTACACCTTC. Protein: CASSLDQVQYGGYTF.

This rearrangement joins TRBV5-1 to TRBJ2-1; 7 nucleotides align to TRBD1. Germline assignment: CDR1 SGHRS and CDR2 YFSETQ. The CDR3 is 15 residues long. V lost 0 bases, J lost 3 bases, and 3 bases stayed unmatched. CDR3 protein: CASSLGDRDYNEQFF. The CDR3 nucleotides read TGCGCCAGCAGCTTGGGTGACAGGGACTACAATGAGCAGTTCTTC. The whole variable domain, remainder taken from reference TRBV5-1 and TRBJ2-1, is KAGVTQTPRYLIKTRGQQVTLSCSPISGHRSVSWYQQTPGQGLQFLFEYFSETQRNKGNFPGRFSGRQFSNSRSEMNVSTLELGDSALYLCASSLGDRDYNEQFFGPGTRLTVL.

This clone has just one count. This rearrangement joins TRBV20-1 to TRBJ1-1; 7 bases fit TRBD1. Per the germline V gene, CDR1 is DFQATT and CDR2 is SNEGSKA (reference sequence). This CDR3 spans 17 amino acids. After removal of 3 bases from V and 2 bases from J, the junction contained 15 bases not matched to a gene. The CDR3 DNA follows: TGCAGTGCTAGTGTCCCACTCTTTTGGACAGGAAACACTGAAGCTTTCTTT. Translating it yields CSASVPLFWTGNTEAFF.

The genes are TRBV7-3 and TRBJ1-6; possibly TRBD1 for D (5 bases). The CDR3 contains 13 residues. The V gene lost 8 bases and the J gene lost 8 bases, with 13 bases spanning the gap. The germline V gene has CDR1 SGHTA and CDR2 FQGTGA. CDR3 sequence: CASGNGGDSPLHF. CDR3 DNA sequence: TGTGCCAGCGGCAATGGGGGGGATTCACCCCTCCACTTT. The whole variable domain, remainder taken from reference TRBV7-3 and TRBJ1-6, is GAGVSQTPSNKVTEKGKYVELRCDPISGHTALYWYRQSLGQGPEFLIYFQGTGAADDSGLPNDRFFAVRPEGSVSTLKIQRTERGDSAVYLCASGNGGDSPLHFGNGTRLTVT.

The CDR3 is CASSTPTTGELFF. In nucleotides, the CDR3 is TGCGCCAGCAGCACTCCTACCACCGGGGAGCTGTTTTTT. J is TRBJ2-2 and V is TRBV4-1; no reliable D call. The CDR3 contains 13 residues. V was trimmed by 5 bases and J by 4 bases, leaving 8 bases between them. CDR1 and CDR2 from the germline V gene are MGHRA and YSYEKL.

This clone was detected once. J is TRBJ2-7 and V is TRBV3-1 (or the pseudogene TRBV3-2); 9 bases fit TRBD1. V shed 3 bases and J 3 bases; nucleotides not matched to a gene: 0. CDR3 length equals 13 residues. CDR1 is LGHDT, CDR2 YNNKEL, per germline (reference sequence). DNA for the CDR3: TGTGCCAGCAGCCAGACAGGGGGCTACGAGCAGTACTTC. This gives the protein CASSQTGGYEQYF.

The chain employs TRBV15 and TRBJ1-2, with D tentatively TRBD1 (5 bases). This CDR3 has 16 residues. The ends were cut back, 1 base at V and 4 bases at J, with 16 bases in the middle. Germline-derived CDR1 and CDR2 are LNHNV and YYDKDF (reference sequence). CDR3 nucleotides: TGTGCCACCAGCAGAGTAAAGGGAAAGGGGCCCTATGGCTACACCTTC. Amino acids: CATSRVKGKGPYGYTF.

The gene calls are TRBV25-1 and TRBJ2-1; TRBD2 might be the D (7 bases). The CDR3 runs to 15 residues. Germline V gene data show CDR1 as MGHDK and CDR2 as SYGVNS. V gave up 8 bases and J gave up 8 bases, with 22 bases separating them. The CDR3 region has the DNA TGTGCCAGCGCTGAGGGGGGGGCTCAAGTAGATGAGCAGTTCTTC. Encoded protein: CASAEGGAQVDEQFF.

The rearrangement uses TRBV19 and TRBJ2-5; 9 bases map to TRBD1. Losses at the gene ends were 5 bases for V and 4 bases for J; bases not matched to a gene: 5. The CDR3 sequence is 14 residues long. Per germline, CDR1 LNHDA and CDR2 SQIVND (reference sequence). CDR3 sequence reads: CASSDGQGSETQYF. CDR3 nucleotides: TGTGCCAGTAGTGACGGACAGGGGTCAGAGACCCAGTACTTC.

This clone was recorded once. The chain combines TRBV19 with TRBJ1-2; weak D call: TRBD1 (6 bases). Germline CDR1 reads LNHDA; CDR2 reads SQIVND (reference sequence). The CDR3 extends over 14 amino acids. Deletions cut 3 bases from V and 4 bases from J, with 12 bases between. The CDR3 region is CASSMGSGVYGYTF. Here the CDR3 DNA reads TGTGCCAGTAGTATGGGATCAGGGGTCTATGGCTACACCTTC.

This chain links TRBV10-3 with TRBJ2-1, with 8 bases that match TRBD2. V was clipped by 10 bases and J by 8 bases; unmatched bases: 7. The CDR3 consists of 12 residues. CDR1 ENHRY and CDR2 SYGVKD come from the germline V gene. The CDR3 DNA follows: TGTGCCACCGAGAGCGGGGGAGATGAGCAGTTCTTC. Its translation is CATESGGDEQFF.

This clone was seen ten or more times. V and J are TRBV14 and TRBJ1-1; perhaps TRBD1 as D (5 bases). The CDR3 sequence is 14 residues long. Germline CDR1 reads SGHDN; CDR2 reads FVKESK. Trimming cost V 2 bases and J 4 bases, with 11 bases left between them. CDR3 region: CASSQWRGSTEAFF. In DNA form, the CDR3 reads TGTGCCAGCAGCCAATGGCGGGGGAGCACTGAAGCTTTCTTT. The full variable domain, completed using reference TRBV14 and TRBJ1-1, is EAGVTQFPSHSVIEKGQTVTLRCDPISGHDNLYWYRRVMGKEIKFLLHFVKESKQDESGMPNNRFLAERTGGTYSTLKVQPAELEDSGVYFCASSQWRGSTEAFFGQGTRLTVV.

The V and J genes are TRBV5-1 and TRBJ2-5; TRBD2 matches at 10 bases. The CDR3 is 15 residues long. Germline V gives CDR1 SGHRS, CDR2 YFSETQ. V dropped 0 bases and J dropped 3; count of bases not matched to a gene: 2. The chain's CDR3 is CASSLAGTSEETQYF. In DNA, the CDR3 is TGCGCCAGCAGCTTGGCGGGGACTAGCGAAGAGACCCAGTACTTC.

This chain joins TRBV3-1 (or the pseudogene TRBV3-2) and TRBJ1-2; tentative D call: TRBD1 (5 bases). V was shortened by 4 bases and J by 6 bases, with 15 bases between the two germline ends. The CDR3 consists of 14 residues. Germline CDR1 reads LGHDT; CDR2 reads YNNKEL (reference sequence). This CDR3 is CASSPGDGRDGYTF. The CDR3 DNA reads TGTGCCAGCAGCCCCGGGGACGGGAGGGATGGCTACACCTTC.

This chain connects TRBV21-1 to TRBJ2-5; TRBD1 is taken as the D call from the table, unchecked against the DNA. TRBV21-1 corresponds to a pseudogene. The CDR3 is 13 amino acids. CDR3 in amino acids: CASSRQGQETQYF. The CDR3 bases are TGTGCCAGCAGCAGACAGGGCCAGGAGACCCAGTACTTC.

This clone has only one observation. The identical CDR3 is also encoded by other nucleotide sequences in the sample. The chain is built from TRBV14 and TRBJ2-1; 7 positions agree with TRBD1. Germline V lookup: CDR1 SGHDN, CDR2 FVKESK. This CDR3 has 15 residues. Trimming cost V 4 bases and J 5 bases; bases outside gene matches: 8. Here the CDR3 reads CASSRLGTADNEQFF. The CDR3 DNA reads TGTGCCAGCAGCCGCCTTGGGACAGCTGACAATGAGCAGTTCTTC.

This chain connects TRBV7-6 to TRBJ2-2, with 7 bases aligning to TRBD1. The ends lost 3 bases at V and 3 bases at J; junction bases unmatched: 10. The CDR3 length is 17 residues. Germline CDR1 reads SGHVS; CDR2 reads FNYEAQ. Here the CDR3 DNA reads TGTGCCAGCAGCTTCGCAAGGGACAGTAGTTACACCGGGGAGCTGTTTTTT. It encodes CASSFARDSSYTGELFF. The entire variable domain, with the rest obtained from reference TRBV7-6 and TRBJ2-2, is as follows: GAGVSQSPRYKVTKRGQDVALRCDPISGHVSLYWYRQALGQGPEFLTYFNYEAQQDKSGLPNDRFSAERPEGSISTLTIQRTEQRDSAMYRCASSFARDSSYTGELFFGEGSRLTVL.

The rearrangement links TRBV19 to TRBJ2-1; 7 bases are shared with TRBD1. The germline V gene encodes CDR1 LNHDA and CDR2 SQIVND (reference sequence). Trimming at V came to 5 bases and at J to 4 bases, leaving 8 bases not matched to a gene. The CDR3 sequence is 15 residues long. The CDR3 loop is CASSASGTAYNEQFF. Written as DNA, the CDR3 is TGTGCCAGTAGTGCCTCCGGGACAGCTTACAATGAGCAGTTCTTC.

The chain links TRBV9 to TRBJ2-5; weak D call: TRBD2 (5 bases). V lost 5 bases to trimming and J lost 2 bases, with 16 bases between them. This CDR3 has 15 residues. Germline values: CDR1 SGDLS, CDR2 YYNGEE. CDR3 nucleotides: TGTGCCAGCAGTCCTGGTTTAGCGACTCAAGAGACCCAGTACTTC. Protein sequence: CASSPGLATQETQYF.

This chain links TRBV19 with TRBJ1-5; D is perhaps TRBD1 (6 bases). Trimming cost V 6 bases and J 3 bases, with 15 bases left between them. Germline loops: CDR1 LNHDA, CDR2 SQIVND (reference sequence). This CDR3 comprises 15 residues. The CDR3 nucleotides read TGTGCCAGTAGCCCTGGACAGACGGACAATCAGCCCCAGCATTTT. Residues: CASSPGQTDNQPQHF.

The chain recombines TRBV18 with TRBJ2-2, with D possibly matching TRBD1 (5 bases). The CDR3 covers 14 residues. The germline gives CDR1 KGHSH, CDR2 LQKENI. V was shortened by 2 bases and J by 5 bases, with 9 bases between the two germline ends. The CDR3 sequence: CASSPGANTGELFF. The CDR3 DNA reads TGTGCCAGCTCACCAGGGGCCAATACCGGGGAGCTGTTTTTT.